This is a list of T cell receptor beta chains from one sample in a study of OX40 agonist ivuxolimab in advanced cancers. The table came from immunoSEQ multiplex PCR; TCRdb's copy has only in-frame clones and leaves some out. This sample has 65,000 to 95,000 clones; 92% occur once, and the top ten carry around 0.53%. This material consisted of CD4+ or CD8+ T cells sorted from blood, taken in a trial of the OX40 agonist ivuxolimab. The receptor set was obtained from an adult with an advanced solid tumor such as melanoma, head and neck, liver or kidney cancer. Both conserved end residues are part of each CDR3. D genes are given only for firm matches. Clone size is not always given. Where it is, it says once, few, many or a class for expanded clones.

d_gene,j_gene,v_gene,abundance,CDR3aa,CDR3nt
TRBD2,TRBJ2-7,TRBV5-6,.,CASSSLAAGPLRNEQYF,TGTGCCAGCAGCTCGTTGGCAGCGGGACCCCTGAGGAACGAGCAGTACTTC
.,TRBJ1-2,TRBV28,.,CASSSWGYGYTF,TGTGCCAGCAGTTCATGGGGCTATGGCTACACCTTC
TRBD1,TRBJ2-3,TRBV9,.,CASTGGQGAGGDTQYF,TGTGCCAGCACAGGGGGGCAGGGGGCTGGTGGAGATACGCAGTATTTT
.,TRBJ1-2,TRBV30,.,CAWSPQGTRGYTF,TGTGCCTGGAGTCCCCAGGGGACGCGCGGCTACACCTTC
.,TRBJ2-4,TRBV13,.,CASSTGLDIQYF,TGTGCCAGCAGCACAGGTCTGGACATTCAGTACTTC
.,TRBJ2-2,TRBV5-1,.,CASSLFGSGITGELFF,TGCGCCAGCAGCTTGTTTGGGTCCGGAATTACCGGGGAGCTGTTTTTT
.,TRBJ2-7,TRBV5-1,.,CASSPTSYEQYF,TGCGCCAGCAGCCCAACCTCCTACGAGCAGTACTTC
.,TRBJ2-3,TRBV28,once,CASSSSLGEGTDTQYF,TGTGCCAGCAGTTCCTCTTTAGGGGAGGGCACAGATACGCAGTATTTT
.,TRBJ2-2,TRBV6-1,.,CASSGGGPANTGELFF,TGTGCCAGCAGTGGGGGCGGGCCCGCGAACACCGGGGAGCTGTTTTTT
.,TRBJ2-7,TRBV6-6,.,CASSSSLAVTYEQYF,TGTGCCAGCAGCTCGTCCTTAGCGGTTACCTACGAGCAGTACTTC
TRBD1,TRBJ1-2,TRBV11-3,once,CASSLDRAQRVYTF,TGTGCCAGCAGCCTTGACAGGGCACAGAGGGTCTACACCTTC
TRBD2,TRBJ2-1,TRBV25-1,.,CASSDSRTSNEQFF,TGTGCCAGCAGTGACTCCCGGACTAGTAATGAGCAGTTCTTC
.,TRBJ2-5,TRBV6-1,.,CASSEAPGAVETQYF,TGTGCCAGCAGTGAAGCGCCGGGAGCGGTGGAGACCCAGTACTTC
TRBD1,TRBJ1-1,TRBV6-5,.,CASSAGQGRTEAFF,TGTGCCAGCAGTGCCGGACAGGGGAGGACTGAAGCTTTCTTT